This T cell receptor beta chain was sequenced for a study of blood T cell repertoires in COVID-19. All recovered Cohort 3 donors got two negative PCRs, got clearance, or saw symptom resolution. Germline CDR1 and CDR2: MNHEY and SMNVEV (reference sequence). This CDR3 has 15 residues. The ends lost 7 bases at V and 0 bases at J; junction bases unmatched: 7. Method: immunoSEQ multiplex PCR; TCRdb's copy keeps in-frame clones and lacks some. The sample carries 350,000 to 450,000 clones, 80% to 90% recorded once. The sequencing sample was made of PBMCs or T cells enriched from blood (not recorded which). The TCR comes from a young man who had recovered from COVID-19. The rearrangement joins TRBV27 to TRBJ2-3; 7 bases are a match to TRBD2. The CDR3 DNA is TGTGCCAGCACCCTCTGGGGGGGAAGCACAGATACGCAGTATTTT. It encodes CASTLWGGSTDTQYF.